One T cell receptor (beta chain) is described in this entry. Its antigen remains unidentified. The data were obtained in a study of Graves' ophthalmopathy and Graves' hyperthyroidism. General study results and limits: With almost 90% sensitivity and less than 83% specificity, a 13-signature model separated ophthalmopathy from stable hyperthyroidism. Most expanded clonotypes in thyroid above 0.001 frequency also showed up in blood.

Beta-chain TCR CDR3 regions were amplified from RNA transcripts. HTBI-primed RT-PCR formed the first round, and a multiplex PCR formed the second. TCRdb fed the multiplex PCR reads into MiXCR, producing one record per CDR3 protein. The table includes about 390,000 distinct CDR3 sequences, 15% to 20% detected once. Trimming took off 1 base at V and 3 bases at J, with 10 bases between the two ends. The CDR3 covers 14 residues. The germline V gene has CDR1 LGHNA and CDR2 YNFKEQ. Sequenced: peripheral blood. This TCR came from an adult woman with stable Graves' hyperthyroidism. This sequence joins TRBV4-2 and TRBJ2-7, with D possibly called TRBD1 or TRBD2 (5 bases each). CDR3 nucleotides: TGTGCCAGCAGCCAAGTGGGGGTGGTCTACGAGCAGTACTTC. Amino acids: CASSQVGVVYEQYF.